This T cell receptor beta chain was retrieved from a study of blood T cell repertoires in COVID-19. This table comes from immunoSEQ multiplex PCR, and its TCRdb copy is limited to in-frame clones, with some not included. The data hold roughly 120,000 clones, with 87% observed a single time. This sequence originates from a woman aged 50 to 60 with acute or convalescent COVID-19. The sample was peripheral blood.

Here the CDR3 DNA reads TGTGCCAGCAGACAGACGGTTCAGGAGCAGTACTTC. It yields the protein CASRQTVQEQYF. V usage is TRBV2 and J usage is TRBJ2-7; D is unresolved. The V and J ends lost 6 bases and 7 bases respectively, with 13 bases between them. The CDR3 covers 12 residues. CDR1 and CDR2 from the germline V gene are SNHLY and FYNNEI.